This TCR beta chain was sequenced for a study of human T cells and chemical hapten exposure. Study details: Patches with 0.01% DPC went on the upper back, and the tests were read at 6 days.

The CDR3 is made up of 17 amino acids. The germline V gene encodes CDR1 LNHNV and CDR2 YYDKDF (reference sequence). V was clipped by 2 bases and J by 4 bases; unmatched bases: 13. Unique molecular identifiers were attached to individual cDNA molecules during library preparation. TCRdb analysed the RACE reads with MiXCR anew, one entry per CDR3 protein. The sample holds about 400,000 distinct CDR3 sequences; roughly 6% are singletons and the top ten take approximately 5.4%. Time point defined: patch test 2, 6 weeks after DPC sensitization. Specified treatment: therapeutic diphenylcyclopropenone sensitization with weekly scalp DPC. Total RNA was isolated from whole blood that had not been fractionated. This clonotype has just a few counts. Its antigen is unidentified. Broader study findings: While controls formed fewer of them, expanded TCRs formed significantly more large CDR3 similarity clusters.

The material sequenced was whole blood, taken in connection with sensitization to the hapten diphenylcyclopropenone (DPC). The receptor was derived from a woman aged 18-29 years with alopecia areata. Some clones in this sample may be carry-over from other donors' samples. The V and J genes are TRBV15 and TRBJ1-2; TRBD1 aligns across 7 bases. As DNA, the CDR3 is TGTGCCACCAGCAGAAACTACCCCCGGGACAGACCCTATGGCTACACCTTC. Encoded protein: CATSRNYPRDRPYGYTF.